The 29 T cell receptor beta chains below come from one sample, sequenced in a study of CD8+ T cells in alopecia areata. RNA was extracted and reverse transcribed into cDNA as the sequencing template. Method: immunoSEQ multiplex PCR; TCRdb's copy keeps in-frame clones and lacks some. This table has 100,000 to 150,000 clones, about 49% appearing once. The specimen was CD8+ T cells sorted from blood, collected at week 0. Receptors originate from a human donor with alopecia areata.

This rearrangement joins TRBV5-6 to TRBJ2-7, with D perhaps matching TRBD1 (6 bases). V lost 2 bases, J lost 2 bases, and 11 bases lay in between. Looked up from germline, CDR1 is SGHDT and CDR2 is YYEEEE. The CDR3 consists of 14 residues. CDR3 amino acids: CASSLTGPAYEQYF. CDR3 DNA sequence: TGTGCCAGCAGCTTAACAGGGCCCGCCTACGAGCAGTACTTC.

This clone was counted between two and nine times. This chain links TRBV10-3 with TRBJ2-3; D may match TRBD1 or TRBD2 (5 bases each). CDR3 size: 14 residues. V lost 7 bases, J lost 2 bases, and 13 bases lay in between. The germline CDR1 and CDR2 sequences are ENHRY and SYGVKD. The CDR3 nucleotides are TGTGCCATCACCCCCGGGGCCTTCACAGATACGCAGTATTTT. Amino acid sequence: CAITPGAFTDTQYF.

The table lists this clone with a few counts. The gene calls are TRBV27 and TRBJ2-5; tentative D call: TRBD1 (6 bases). CDR3 size: 14 residues. Looked up from germline, CDR1 is MNHEY and CDR2 is SMNVEV (reference sequence). V lost 3 bases and J lost 4, with 12 bases in between. The CDR3 protein is CASSLDSGAETQYF. CDR3 in DNA: TGTGCCAGCAGTTTGGACAGTGGGGCAGAGACCCAGTACTTC.

Comment on this clone: Mismatch with germline at one junction end may stem from a read error. The genes are TRBV27 and TRBJ1-2; the D gene is possibly TRBD1 (5 bases). Per germline, CDR1 MNHEY and CDR2 SMNVEV (reference sequence). The CDR3 consists of 11 residues. The DNA for the CDR3 is TGTGCCAGCGGGTCTCGACAGCCTCGCGCCTTC. It translates to CASGSRQPRAF.

At least ten counts were recorded for this clone. The chain couples TRBV27 to TRBJ1-5; 7 positions agree with TRBD1. The germline gives CDR1 MNHEY, CDR2 SMNVEV (reference sequence). V shed 5 bases and J 5 bases; nucleotides not matched to a gene: 12. This CDR3 spans 16 amino acids. The CDR3 region is CASSPLRTGHDQPQHF. DNA for the CDR3: TGTGCCAGCAGTCCACTGCGGACAGGTCATGATCAGCCCCAGCATTTT.

The chain carries TRBV5-4 and TRBJ2-7; TRBD1 matches at 7 bases. CDR1 is SGHNT, CDR2 YYREEE, per germline (reference sequence). This CDR3 region has 13 residues. Unmatched junction bases numbered 4, after V lost 4 bases and J lost 3 bases. The CDR3 DNA reads as TGTGCCAGCAGCCCTCGGGACAGCTACGAGCAGTACTTC. It encodes CASSPRDSYEQYF. The variable domain in full, with the rest retrieved from reference TRBV5-4 and TRBJ2-7, is ETGVTQSPTHLIKTRGQQVTLRCSSQSGHNTVSWYQQALGQGPQFIFQYYREEENGRGNFPPRFSGLQFPNYSSELNVNALELDDSALYLCASSPRDSYEQYFGPGTRLTVT.

The chain combines TRBV27 with TRBJ1-1; D is ambiguous. The CDR3 is made up of 13 amino acids. CDR1 and CDR2 from the germline V gene are MNHEY and SMNVEV (reference sequence). V lost 0 bases to trimming and J lost 5 bases, with 7 bases between them. The CDR3 DNA sequence: TGTGCCAGCAGTTTATCGCCACAGACTGAAGCTTTCTTT. Translation: CASSLSPQTEAFF.

This clone was picked up a small number of times. The chain carries TRBV12-5 and TRBJ2-2, with D perhaps assigned TRBD1 or TRBD2 (5 bases each). Germline V gene sequence: CDR1 LGHNT, CDR2 FRNRAP. The CDR3 consists of 17 residues. Trimming took 2 bases from V and 5 from J, leaving 18 bases between them. The CDR3 reads CASGLPRGHPATGELFF. In nucleotides, the CDR3 is TGTGCTAGTGGTTTGCCCCGGGGCCACCCGGCTACCGGGGAGCTGTTTTTT.

The chain links TRBV25-1 to TRBJ2-1, with D possibly TRBD1 on 5 matching bases. The V gene lost 1 base and the J gene lost 7 bases, with 17 bases spanning the gap. CDR3 length equals 16 residues. Germline values: CDR1 MGHDK, CDR2 SYGVNS. CDR3 nucleotides: TGTGCCAGCAGTGAATGGACATCCGGGTACATGAATGAGCAGTTCTTC. This gives the protein CASSEWTSGYMNEQFF.

This clone has a single count. The chain employs TRBV7-9 and TRBJ1-2; 9 nucleotides match TRBD1. The germline V gene has CDR1 SEHNR and CDR2 FQNEAQ (reference sequence). This CDR3 is 14 amino acids long. Trimming at V came to 4 bases and at J to 4 bases, leaving 4 bases not matched to a gene. The DNA for the CDR3 is TGTGCCAGCAGCTGGCGGGACAGGGTCTATGGCTACACCTTC. It is translated as CASSWRDRVYGYTF.

V and J are TRBV13 and TRBJ1-2; weak D call: TRBD1 (6 bases). Trimming removed 3 bases from V and 6 bases from J, with 8 bases in between. Germline V gene lookup returns CDR1 PRHDT and CDR2 FYEKMQ (reference sequence). The CDR3 loop spans 12 amino acids. The CDR3 protein is CASSFAGDGYTF. CDR3 in DNA: TGTGCCAGCAGCTTCGCAGGGGATGGCTACACCTTC.

This clone has a handful of counts. The chain uses TRBV7-9 and TRBJ1-2; D unclear. The germline V gene has CDR1 SEHNR and CDR2 FQNEAQ (reference sequence). The CDR3 extends over 14 amino acids. V shed 1 base and J shed 8 bases, with 14 bases lying between them. This CDR3 reads CASSLGQSLRGYTF. Here the CDR3 DNA reads TGTGCCAGCAGCTTAGGCCAAAGCTTACGGGGCTACACCTTC.

The chain links TRBV5-6 to TRBJ2-7; 8 bases match TRBD1. V trimming: 2 bases; J trimming: 3 bases; junction bases outside the gene matches: 4. This CDR3 has 14 amino acids. Germline V gives CDR1 SGHDT, CDR2 YYEEEE. The CDR3 DNA sequence: TGTGCCAGCAGCTTTGGGGACAGGAGCTACGAGCAGTACTTC. This sequence encodes CASSFGDRSYEQYF. Full variable domain (outside the CDR3, taken from reference TRBV5-6 and TRBJ2-7): DAGVTQSPTHLIKTRGQQVTLRCSPKSGHDTVSWYQQALGQGPQFIFQYYEEEERQRGNFPDRFSGHQFPNYSSELNVNALLLGDSALYLCASSFGDRSYEQYFGPGTRLTVT.

V and J are TRBV6-4 and TRBJ2-1; TRBD1 matches 9 bases. This CDR3 comprises 16 residues. Unmatched junction bases numbered 15, after V lost 7 bases and J lost 8 bases. From germline, CDR1 is MRHNA and CDR2 SNTAGT. The CDR3 loop reads CASITPPGQGQDEQFF. CDR3 coding DNA: TGTGCCAGCATAACACCCCCGGGACAGGGCCAGGATGAGCAGTTCTTC.

The chain has TRBV29-1 and TRBJ2-1; D is unresolved. The CDR3 is made up of 11 amino acids. Germline V gene lookup returns CDR1 SQVTM and CDR2 ANQGSEA. Trimming pared 2 bases from V and 7 bases from J, leaving 6 bases between. CDR3 loop: CSVERVNEQFF. CDR3 nucleotides: TGCAGCGTTGAACGGGTGAATGAGCAGTTCTTC.

This rearrangement joins TRBV10-3 to TRBJ2-5, with 7 positions matching TRBD1. Germline V gene lookup returns CDR1 ENHRY and CDR2 SYGVKD. CDR3 size: 15 residues. Trimming removed 6 bases from V and 5 bases from J; junction bases left unmatched: 12. The CDR3 sequence is CAIRLDRDATETQYF. The CDR3 DNA reads TGTGCCATCAGACTAGACAGGGACGCAACGGAGACCCAGTACTTC.

The rearrangement uses TRBV7-9 and TRBJ2-1; 13 nucleotides match TRBD2. Germline V gene sequence: CDR1 SEHNR, CDR2 FQNEAQ (reference sequence). The junction had 13 bases not matched to a gene; V was cut back by 4 bases and J by 10 bases. CDR3 length equals 17 residues. The CDR3: CASSSQSPGLAGDEQFF. The CDR3, as DNA: TGTGCCAGCAGCTCACAATCACCAGGACTAGCGGGGGACGAGCAGTTCTTC.

The chain couples TRBV5-6 to TRBJ1-2; 8 bases are a match to TRBD1. This CDR3 is 15 amino acids long. V was pared by 0 bases and J by 7 bases, with 8 bases of the junction left unmatched. CDR1 and CDR2 (germline): SGHDT, YYEEEE. The CDR3 sequence: CASSLVPGGIAGYTF. DNA for the CDR3: TGTGCCAGCAGCTTGGTTCCAGGGGGCATCGCTGGCTACACCTTC.

This sequence joins TRBV29-1 and TRBJ1-2; 10 positions agree with TRBD1. CDR3 length: 14 residues. V shed 4 bases, J shed 5 bases, and the junction held 7 bases outside the gene matches. CDR1 and CDR2 from the germline V gene are SQVTM and ANQGSEA. CDR3: CSVGGQGVRYGYTF. The CDR3 region has the DNA TGCAGCGTTGGTGGACAGGGGGTTCGGTATGGCTACACCTTC.

The CDR3 loop is CSAPGENQETQYF. The CDR3 DNA reads as TGCAGCGCCCCGGGAGAGAATCAAGAGACCCAGTACTTC. This rearrangement joins TRBV29-1 to TRBJ2-5, with D perhaps TRBD2 (6 bases). CDR1 and CDR2 (germline): SQVTM, ANQGSEA. Trimming took off 7 bases at V and 2 bases at J, with 14 bases between the two ends. The CDR3 spans 13 residues.

The rearrangement uses TRBV13 and TRBJ1-2; 7 nucleotides line up with TRBD1. The CDR3 loop spans 15 amino acids. Germline CDR1 reads PRHDT; CDR2 reads FYEKMQ (reference sequence). J lost 4 bases, V lost 5 bases, and 10 bases had no gene match. The CDR3 loop is CASSAAPGQTYGYTF. CDR3 coding DNA: TGTGCCAGCAGCGCGGCCCCGGGACAGACCTATGGCTACACCTTC.

A few counts support this clone. The chain couples TRBV29-1 to TRBJ2-1; D gene unclear. Germline CDR1 and CDR2: SQVTM and ANQGSEA. V was trimmed by 0 bases and J by 8 bases, leaving 8 bases between them. This CDR3 spans 12 amino acids. DNA of the CDR3: TGCAGCGTTGAAGACGGGCGAGATGAGCAGTTCTTC. Translation gives CSVEDGRDEQFF.

This clone appeared a few times. This chain connects TRBV29-1 to TRBJ2-1; weak D call: TRBD1 (6 bases). Trimming left V 5 bases short and J 9 bases short, with 14 bases between. Germline lookup yields CDR1 SQVTM and CDR2 ANQGSEA. The CDR3 spans 12 residues. In DNA, the CDR3 is TGCAGCGTTTCCCACAGGGCACGTGAGCAGTTCTTC. Amino acid sequence: CSVSHRAREQFF.

This chain links TRBV13 with TRBJ2-1; TRBD2 is a possible D gene (5 bases). Trimming left V 8 bases short and J 9 bases short, with 17 bases between. Germline V CDR1 and CDR2: PRHDT, FYEKMQ (reference sequence). This CDR3 region has 13 residues. The CDR3 loop reads CASVASSTAEQFF. In DNA, the CDR3 is TGTGCCAGCGTAGCTAGCTCCACAGCTGAGCAGTTCTTC.

The V gene is TRBV9, the J gene TRBJ1-1, with D unresolved. Trimming pared 0 bases from V and 1 base from J, leaving 10 bases between. CDR1 and CDR2 from the germline V gene are SGDLS and YYNGEE. CDR3 length equals 15 residues. CDR3: CASSVEPVGNTEAFF. DNA for the CDR3: TGTGCCAGCAGCGTAGAACCGGTGGGGAACACTGAAGCTTTCTTT.

Remarks on this clone: The sample holds other DNA sequences that translate to the same CDR3. This chain links TRBV29-1 with TRBJ1-2; weak D call: TRBD1 (5 bases). From germline, CDR1 is SQVTM and CDR2 ANQGSEA. V lost 3 bases and J lost 3, with 8 bases in between. The CDR3 has 12 residues. Here the CDR3 DNA reads TGCAGCGTTGAGGGGCAGGACTATGGCTACACCTTC. Its protein product is CSVEGQDYGYTF.

This clone was observed a few times. The J gene is TRBJ1-4, the V gene TRBV7-9, with D hard to call. V lost 5 bases and J 0 bases, leaving 16 bases between the germline ends. CDR1 and CDR2 (germline): SEHNR, FQNEAQ (reference sequence). The CDR3 runs to 17 residues. In nucleotides, the CDR3 is TGTGCCAGCAGCCTCCCGCCGATTCCCTCAACTAATGAAAAACTGTTTTTT. It encodes CASSLPPIPSTNEKLFF.

The chain uses TRBV29-1 and TRBJ2-7; either TRBD1 or TRBD2 may fit D (6 bases each). CDR3 size: 13 residues. Deletions cut 5 bases from V and 0 bases from J, with 11 bases between. CDR1 is SQVTM and CDR2 is ANQGSEA in the germline V gene. DNA of the CDR3: TGCAGCGTTAGGGGGGCTAGCTCCTACGAGCAGTACTTC. Protein product: CSVRGASSYEQYF.

This clone was detected a few times. The chain is built from TRBV29-1 and TRBJ2-1, with D maybe TRBD2 (6 bases). This CDR3 is built from 13 residues. V lost 4 bases and J 0 bases, leaving 7 bases between the germline ends. From germline, CDR1 is SQVTM and CDR2 ANQGSEA. The CDR3 coding sequence is TGCAGCGTTGGGGAGGACTCCTACAATGAGCAGTTCTTC. Amino acids: CSVGEDSYNEQFF.